These 30 T cell receptor beta chains were sequenced from one sample in a study of blood T cell repertoires in COVID-19. Profiling relied on immunoSEQ multiplex PCR, and the TCRdb table lists in-frame clones only, not all of them. Of tens of thousands of clones in the sample, about 92% were seen once. The sequenced sample consisted of peripheral blood. The origin of the receptors is a man aged 55 to 70 with acute or convalescent COVID-19.

This rearrangement joins TRBV7-3 to TRBJ2-7; D is perhaps TRBD1 (6 bases). The CDR3 has 15 residues. Between the trimmed V and J ends, which lost 5 bases and 0 bases, there was a span of 14 bases. Germline-derived CDR1 and CDR2 are SGHTA and FQGTGA. The CDR3 sequence is CASSLTGYSSYEQYF. As DNA, the CDR3 is TGTGCCAGCAGCCTTACAGGGTACAGCTCCTACGAGCAGTACTTC.

The chain uses TRBV7-9 and TRBJ1-1; 7 bases match TRBD1. The CDR3 covers 14 residues. With V trimmed by 5 bases and J by 8 bases, 11 bases remained unmatched. Germline loops: CDR1 SEHNR, CDR2 FQNEAQ (reference sequence). The CDR3 spells CASSPRGGTEEAFF. The CDR3 DNA is TGTGCCAGCAGCCCCCGGGGGGGGACAGAGGAAGCTTTCTTT.

The J gene is TRBJ1-5, the V gene TRBV6-5; no firm D call. The CDR3 length is 13 residues. Trimming cost V 5 bases and J 4 bases, with 9 bases left between them. CDR1 is MNHEY and CDR2 is SVGAGI in the germline V gene. The CDR3 nucleotides are TGTGCCAGCAGTCCCCGTTTGAATCAGCCCCAGCATTTT. As protein: CASSPRLNQPQHF.

This sequence joins TRBV5-5 and TRBJ1-2; D call uncertain. From germline, CDR1 is SGHKS and CDR2 YYEKEE (reference sequence). Trimming took 0 bases from V and 0 from J, leaving 9 bases between them. The CDR3 is 15 residues long. The DNA for the CDR3 is TGTGCCAGCAGCTTGGACGGGAGGTCTAACTATGGCTACACCTTC. This gives the protein CASSLDGRSNYGYTF.

V gene TRBV4-1 combines with J gene TRBJ1-4; D is unclear. The V gene lost 4 bases and the J gene lost 4 bases, with 13 bases spanning the gap. This CDR3 region has 15 residues. The germline V gene encodes CDR1 MGHRA and CDR2 YSYEKL. The DNA for the CDR3 is TGCGCCAGCAGCCCCCTAGGCAGTCTTAATGAAAAACTGTTTTTT. This sequence encodes CASSPLGSLNEKLFF.

The rearrangement joins TRBV5-1 to TRBJ2-7, with 10 nucleotides matching TRBD1. The germline V gene encodes CDR1 SGHRS and CDR2 YFSETQ. There are 13 residues in the CDR3. The junction had 6 bases not matched to a gene; V was cut back by 7 bases and J by 5 bases. The CDR3 bases are TGCGCCAGCTACCGGGACAGGGGCCACGAGCAGTACTTC. Amino acid sequence: CASYRDRGHEQYF.

CDR3 DNA: TGTGCCACCAGCAGCAGGGAAGACCGCACTGAAGCTTTCTTT. Translation gives CATSSREDRTEAFF. This rearrangement joins TRBV15 to TRBJ1-1; a weak D match, TRBD1 (5 bases). Germline V lookup: CDR1 LNHNV, CDR2 YYDKDF (reference sequence). CDR3 size: 14 residues. With 3 bases removed from V and 4 bases from J, the gap between germline ends came to 12 bases.

The V and J genes are TRBV5-1 and TRBJ1-2; 8 nucleotides align to TRBD1. The CDR3 runs 14 residues. In germline, CDR1 is SGHRS, CDR2 YFSETQ. V was clipped by 4 bases and J by 4 bases; unmatched bases: 6. This CDR3 is CASSKGQGLYGYTF. DNA for the CDR3: TGCGCCAGCAGCAAAGGACAGGGACTCTATGGCTACACCTTC.

The chain couples TRBV4-1 to TRBJ1-2; TRBD1 matches at 7 bases. Per germline, CDR1 MGHRA and CDR2 YSYEKL. The junction had 10 bases not matched to a gene; V was cut back by 4 bases and J by 5 bases. The CDR3 contains 15 residues. In nucleotides, the CDR3 is TGCGCCAGCAGCCCTCCGGGACAGTCGAAGTATGGCTACACCTTC. Its protein product is CASSPPGQSKYGYTF.

The CDR3 nucleotides are TGTGCCAGCAGTGGGATGAACAGGGGGTTAATAGCTGGAAACACCATATATTTT. It codes for CASSGMNRGLIAGNTIYF. J is TRBJ1-3 and V is TRBV6-1; 8 bases align to TRBD1. The CDR3 extends over 18 amino acids. The V and J ends lost 4 bases and 2 bases, in that order; junction bases with no gene match: 13. Germline V gene sequence: CDR1 MNHNS, CDR2 SASEGT.

The rearrangement links TRBV2 to TRBJ1-5, with D possibly TRBD1 on 5 matching bases. Germline CDR1 SNHLY, CDR2 FYNNEI. Trimming left V 11 bases short and J 1 base short, with 15 bases between. This CDR3 region has 14 residues. The DNA for the CDR3 is TGTGCCTGCAATGGGCAGGGAAGCAATCAGCCCCAGCATTTT. Protein sequence: CACNGQGSNQPQHF.

The chain has TRBV27 and TRBJ2-7, with 7 positions matching TRBD1. In germline, CDR1 is MNHEY, CDR2 SMNVEV (reference sequence). The CDR3 runs to 14 residues. J was trimmed by 6 bases and V by 4 bases; bases with no gene match: 9. CDR3 amino acids: CASSSRDSGLEQYF. The CDR3 coding sequence is TGTGCCAGCAGTTCCCGGGACAGTGGGCTCGAGCAGTACTTC.

The chain is built from TRBV5-1 and TRBJ1-4; TRBD1 agrees at 9 bases. CDR1 and CDR2 (germline): SGHRS, YFSETQ. This CDR3 spans 19 amino acids. V shed 5 bases, J shed 2 bases, and the junction held 16 bases outside the gene matches. The CDR3 loop is CASRFSPSGTGRTNEKLFF. Written as DNA, the CDR3 is TGCGCCAGCAGGTTTTCCCCTTCCGGGACAGGGAGGACTAATGAAAAACTGTTTTTT.

V is TRBV6-5 and J is TRBJ2-7; D is uncertain. The CDR3 spans 15 residues. CDR1 and CDR2 from the germline V gene are MNHEY and SVGAGI. V was cut by 7 bases and J by 0 bases, with 16 bases left in between. The CDR3 DNA reads as TGTGCCAGCACTTCTAGTCGGCTCCACTCCTACGAGCAGTACTTC. Translated: CASTSSRLHSYEQYF.

The genes are TRBV6-1 and TRBJ2-3; 12 nucleotides agree with TRBD2. This CDR3 comprises 16 residues. Germline V gene lookup returns CDR1 MNHNS and CDR2 SASEGT. V was pared by 4 bases and J by 2 bases, with 4 bases of the junction left unmatched. This CDR3 is CASSGRTSGDTDTQYF. CDR3 bases: TGTGCCAGCAGTGGAAGGACTAGCGGGGACACAGATACGCAGTATTTT.

This chain uses TRBV18 with TRBJ1-1; 9 bases are shared with TRBD1. Trimming at V came to 8 bases and at J to 0 bases, leaving 10 bases not matched to a gene. This CDR3 is built from 16 residues. CDR1 and CDR2 from the germline V gene are KGHSH and LQKENI. CDR3 nucleotide sequence: TGTGCCAGCCGCCGAGGGGGACAGGGAATGAACACTGAAGCTTTCTTT. Translated, it gives CASRRGGQGMNTEAFF.

This chain joins TRBV5-4 and TRBJ1-2, with D possibly matching TRBD1 (5 bases). The CDR3 loop spans 15 amino acids. Per germline, CDR1 SGHNT and CDR2 YYREEE (reference sequence). V lost 3 bases and J 5 bases, leaving 17 bases between the germline ends. The CDR3 sequence is CASSSRGGGSYGYTF. CDR3 nucleotides: TGTGCCAGCAGCTCCCGTGGGGGAGGGAGTTATGGCTACACCTTC.

This chain joins TRBV5-6 and TRBJ1-3; tentative D call: TRBD1 (6 bases). The CDR3 runs 15 residues. V was clipped by 4 bases and J by 2 bases, with 13 bases between them. Germline CDR1 and CDR2: SGHDT and YYEEEE. In DNA, the CDR3 is TGTGCCAGCAGCCCTGCGGGGGGCCCTGGAAACACCATATATTTT. Protein: CASSPAGGPGNTIYF.

This chain uses TRBV6-5 with TRBJ2-1, with D unresolved. CDR3 size: 14 residues. Germline lookup yields CDR1 MNHEY and CDR2 SVGAGI. V was clipped by 2 bases and J by 4 bases, with 9 bases between them. CDR3 sequence reads: CASSYTDGYNEQFF. The CDR3 region has the DNA TGTGCCAGCAGTTACACCGACGGGTACAATGAGCAGTTCTTC.

The chain couples TRBV29-1 to TRBJ1-3; D perhaps matches TRBD1 (6 bases). This CDR3 contains 15 residues. V was trimmed by 6 bases and J by 0 bases, leaving 15 bases between them. Germline assignment: CDR1 SQVTM and CDR2 ANQGSEA. CDR3 coding DNA: TGCAGCGTCCGTGGGGGCTTCCGCTCTGGAAACACCATATATTTT. Its protein is CSVRGGFRSGNTIYF.

V usage is TRBV11-3 and J usage is TRBJ2-7, with D uncertain. From germline, CDR1 is SGHNT and CDR2 YENEEA. The length of the CDR3 is 14 residues. Trimming cost V 0 bases and J 9 bases, with 15 bases left between them. DNA for the CDR3: TGTGCCAGCAGCTTAGACAACCGCGCCATCCCGCAGTACTTC. This translates into CASSLDNRAIPQYF.

V usage is TRBV4-1 and J usage is TRBJ1-5; D is undetermined. CDR3 length: 15 amino acids. Trimming left V 4 bases short and J 0 bases short, with 10 bases between. Germline lookup yields CDR1 MGHRA and CDR2 YSYEKL. As DNA, the CDR3 is TGCGCCAGCAGCCTCACAGAATATAGCAATCAGCCCCAGCATTTT. This translates into CASSLTEYSNQPQHF.

Notes on this clone: At the DNA level, this CDR3 is encoded by other sequences in the same sample as well. The rearrangement links TRBV3-1 (or the pseudogene TRBV3-2) to TRBJ1-3; D remains unclear. The CDR3 sequence is 14 residues long. In germline, CDR1 is LGHDT, CDR2 YNNKEL (reference sequence). With 4 bases removed from V and 0 bases from J, the gap between germline ends came to 7 bases. In DNA, the CDR3 is TGTGCCAGCAGCCTTCTGAGCTCTGGAAACACCATATATTTT. The encoded protein is CASSLLSSGNTIYF.

This sequence joins TRBV13 and TRBJ2-2; TRBD1 might be the D (5 bases). The germline V and J ends were trimmed by 5 bases and 9 bases, with 19 bases remaining between them. Germline values: CDR1 PRHDT, CDR2 FYEKMQ (reference sequence). This CDR3 is 15 amino acids long. CDR3 loop: CASSEGVPARRELFF. Written as DNA, the CDR3 is TGTGCCAGCAGCGAAGGGGTTCCCGCCAGACGGGAGCTGTTTTTT.

The chain couples TRBV2 to TRBJ2-1, with D possibly being TRBD2 (7 bases). V was shortened by 5 bases and J by 2 bases, with 13 bases between the two germline ends. The CDR3 extends over 15 amino acids. Germline-derived CDR1 and CDR2 are SNHLY and FYNNEI. The CDR3 DNA sequence: TGTGCCAGCAGTCAAGGGGGGGGAACCTACAATGAGCAGTTCTTC. This codes for CASSQGGGTYNEQFF.

This chain connects TRBV5-1 to TRBJ1-1; no clear D gene. V was shortened by 1 base and J by 3 bases, with 7 bases between the two germline ends. The CDR3 covers 13 residues. The germline V gene has CDR1 SGHRS and CDR2 YFSETQ. The CDR3: CASSLSVDTEAFF. Here the CDR3 DNA reads TGCGCCAGCAGCTTGTCGGTGGACACTGAAGCTTTCTTT.

The chain employs TRBV29-1 and TRBJ2-6; perhaps TRBD1 as D (5 bases). The CDR3 runs 14 residues. V lost 5 bases and J lost 0, with 8 bases in between. Germline V gives CDR1 SQVTM, CDR2 ANQGSEA. The CDR3 here is CSVRTGSGANVLTF. CDR3 coding DNA: TGCAGCGTTCGTACAGGCTCTGGGGCCAACGTCCTGACTTTC.

The rearrangement links TRBV15 to TRBJ1-2, with D perhaps TRBD1 (5 bases). Germline V gene sequence: CDR1 LNHNV, CDR2 YYDKDF (reference sequence). The CDR3 contains 13 residues. The V and J ends lost 2 bases and 5 bases respectively, with 9 bases between them. The chain's CDR3 is CATSRSGTYGYTF. The CDR3 bases are TGTGCCACCAGCAGATCAGGGACTTATGGCTACACCTTC.

This clone showed up just once. The chain is built from TRBV7-9 and TRBJ2-3, with 9 bases fitting TRBD2. V trimming: 5 bases; J trimming: 3 bases; junction bases outside the gene matches: 12. This CDR3 is 17 amino acids long. Germline CDR1 is SEHNR and CDR2 is FQNEAQ (reference sequence). The CDR3 loop is CASSPRGGPGGTDTQYF. DNA of the CDR3: TGTGCCAGCAGCCCGCGGGGGGGGCCTGGAGGAACAGATACGCAGTATTTT.

This chain uses TRBV15 with TRBJ1-1; a weak D match, TRBD1 (6 bases). V dropped 2 bases and J dropped 3 bases, with 16 bases sitting between them. The CDR3 is 16 residues long. Germline CDR1 and CDR2: LNHNV and YYDKDF (reference sequence). CDR3 in DNA: TGTGCCACCAGCAGACTCAGGGGAGTAGGAGACACTGAAGCTTTCTTT. Protein product: CATSRLRGVGDTEAFF.